These 14 T cell receptor beta chains came from one sample sequenced in a study of shared clonotypes between healthy human individuals. CD45RO-negative cells were positively selected for CCR7, leaving out terminally differentiated effector memory CD45RA+ cells. Sequencing was performed with immunoSEQ multiplex PCR; in TCRdb, only in-frame clones are kept and a portion is missing. The table lists roughly 1,800,000 clones, around 96% of them singletons. Input material: naive CD8+ T cells sorted from blood. The receptors stem from a man between 18 and 35 years old in good health.

The V gene is TRBV7-9, the J gene TRBJ2-5; D might be TRBD1 or TRBD2, each matching 5 bases. With 3 bases removed from V and 1 base from J, the gap between germline ends came to 12 bases. Germline-derived CDR1 and CDR2 are SEHNR and FQNEAQ (reference sequence). The CDR3 totals 15 residues. The CDR3, as DNA: TGTGCCAGCAGCTTCCTCGGGGCAGGCCAAGAGACCCAGTACTTC. This gives the protein CASSFLGAGQETQYF.

This clone came up a few times. The same CDR3 arises from other DNA sequences in this sample as well. The rearrangement joins TRBV7-9 to TRBJ2-7, with D tentatively TRBD2 (6 bases). CDR3 length: 12 residues. CDR1 and CDR2 from the germline V gene are SEHNR and FQNEAQ (reference sequence). The V and J ends lost 2 bases and 5 bases respectively, with 7 bases between them. CDR3 protein: CASSLSGDEQYF. In nucleotides, the CDR3 is TGTGCCAGCAGCTTATCGGGGGACGAGCAGTACTTC.

The chain combines TRBV7-9 with TRBJ1-3; a weak D match, TRBD1 (6 bases). Germline loops: CDR1 SEHNR, CDR2 FQNEAQ (reference sequence). CDR3 size: 17 residues. Trimming pared 3 bases from V and 2 bases from J, leaving 17 bases between. CDR3 residues: CASSFLTGHVAGNTIYF. The CDR3 nucleotides read TGTGCCAGCAGCTTTCTAACGGGACACGTCGCTGGAAACACCATATATTTT.

V is TRBV10-2 and J is TRBJ2-2, with TRBD2 as a possible D gene (6 bases). The germline CDR1 and CDR2 sequences are WSHSY and SAAADI. Trimming took 3 bases from V and 1 from J, leaving 9 bases between them. The CDR3 runs 15 residues. CDR3 protein: CASSDGTLNTGELFF. DNA of the CDR3: TGCGCCAGCAGTGACGGGACTCTGAACACCGGGGAGCTGTTTTTT.

This clone is a singleton in its sample. The same CDR3 arises from other DNA sequences in this sample as well. The J gene is TRBJ1-5, the V gene TRBV4-3; D not certain. Germline V gives CDR1 LGHNA, CDR2 YSLEER. V was cut by 0 bases and J by 4 bases, with 7 bases left in between. This CDR3 contains 14 residues. CDR3: CASSQDSGNQPQHF. CDR3 nucleotides: TGCGCCAGCAGCCAAGATTCGGGGAATCAGCCCCAGCATTTT.

V is TRBV6-1 and J is TRBJ1-1, with D tentatively TRBD1 (6 bases). Germline values: CDR1 MNHNS, CDR2 SASEGT. This CDR3 is built from 14 residues. The germline V and J ends were trimmed by 3 bases and 5 bases, with 13 bases remaining between them. CDR3 DNA: TGTGCCAGCAGTGAGCAGGGGACGGGTACTGAAGCTTTCTTT. It is translated as CASSEQGTGTEAFF.

The V call is TRBV14, the J call TRBJ2-1; D may be TRBD1 or TRBD2 (5 bases each). CDR3 size: 15 residues. Germline CDR1 is SGHDN and CDR2 is FVKESK. V was clipped by 0 bases and J by 9 bases, with 15 bases between them. The CDR3 sequence: CASSQDLGERSEQFF. CDR3 nucleotide sequence: TGTGCCAGCAGCCAAGATCTGGGGGAAAGGAGTGAGCAGTTCTTC.

The chain is built from TRBV7-8 and TRBJ2-7; no reliable D call. CDR1 is SGHVS and CDR2 is FQNEAQ in the germline V gene. V dropped 3 bases and J dropped 0 bases, with 15 bases sitting between them. This CDR3 has 16 amino acids. CDR3 coding DNA: TGTGCCAGCAGCTTTTCCCGTCTGGGCCCCTCCTACGAGCAGTACTTC. The encoded protein is CASSFSRLGPSYEQYF. The whole variable domain, filled in from reference TRBV7-8 and TRBJ2-7, reads GAGVSQSPRYKVAKRGQDVALRCDPISGHVSLFWYQQALGQGPEFLTYFQNEAQLDKSGLPSDRFFAERPEGSVSTLKIQRTQQEDSAVYLCASSFSRLGPSYEQYFGPGTRLTVT.

V gene TRBV29-1 combines with J gene TRBJ2-3, with 8 bases identical to TRBD2. In germline, CDR1 is SQVTM, CDR2 ANQGSEA. CDR3 length: 15 residues. The V gene end was trimmed by 2 bases and the J gene end by 0 bases; junction bases not matched to a gene: 4. The CDR3 region is CSVERGGYSTDTQYF. The CDR3 DNA sequence: TGCAGCGTTGAACGCGGGGGGTACAGCACAGATACGCAGTATTTT.

The rearrangement joins TRBV4-1 to TRBJ1-3; D is ambiguous. The CDR3 sequence is 16 residues long. The germline V and J ends were trimmed by 0 bases and 4 bases, with 13 bases remaining between them. Looked up from germline, CDR1 is MGHRA and CDR2 is YSYEKL. In DNA form, the CDR3 reads TGCGCCAGCAGCCAAGATCCGGGTAGTCCGGGAAACACCATATATTTT. Translating gives CASSQDPGSPGNTIYF.

The chain uses TRBV11-3 and TRBJ2-1; TRBD2 aligns across 13 bases. Germline CDR1 reads SGHNT; CDR2 reads YENEEA. The J segment lost 4 bases and the V segment lost 5 bases, leaving 8 bases of the junction unmatched. The CDR3 spans 17 residues. The CDR3 spells CASSPRTSGGPYNEQFF. Here the CDR3 DNA reads TGTGCCAGCAGCCCCAGGACTAGCGGGGGACCTTACAATGAGCAGTTCTTC.

The gene calls are TRBV9 and TRBJ2-1, with D perhaps TRBD2 (6 bases). Germline values: CDR1 SGDLS, CDR2 YYNGEE. V dropped 4 bases and J dropped 7 bases, with 15 bases sitting between them. The CDR3 extends over 14 amino acids. The CDR3 DNA reads TGTGCCAGCAGCCTTAGCGGCGCAGGGAATGAGCAGTTCTTC. As protein: CASSLSGAGNEQFF.

The rearrangement joins TRBV28 to TRBJ1-6, with 12 positions matching TRBD1. Germline CDR1 is MDHEN and CDR2 is SYDVKM. The CDR3 contains 14 residues. J gave up 13 bases and V 5 bases, and 6 bases lay outside the gene matches. The CDR3 region is CASSTGQGAGPLHF. The CDR3 nucleotides read TGTGCCAGCAGTACGGGACAGGGGGCTGGGCCCCTCCACTTT. The complete variable domain, with remaining parts taken from reference TRBV28 and TRBJ1-6, reads DVKVTQSSRYLVKRTGEKVFLECVQDMDHENMFWYRQDPGLGLRLIYFSYDVKMKEKGDIPEGYSVSREKKERFSLILESASTNQTSMYLCASSTGQGAGPLHFGNGTRLTVT.

V and J are TRBV30 and TRBJ2-7, with a possible D match to TRBD2 (5 bases). V dropped 2 bases and J dropped 7 bases, with 12 bases sitting between them. Germline V gene sequence: CDR1 GTSNPN, CDR2 SVGIG (reference sequence). The CDR3 extends over 12 amino acids. In DNA, the CDR3 is TGTGCCTGGAGTTTCCCCTCGGGGGAGCAGTACTTC. It encodes CAWSFPSGEQYF. Drawing the rest from reference TRBV30 and TRBJ2-7, the complete variable domain is SQTIHQWPATLVQPVGSPLSLECTVEGTSNPNLYWYRQAAGRGLQLLFYSVGIGQISSEVPQNLSASRPQDRQFILSSKKLLLSDSGFYLCAWSFPSGEQYFGPGTRLTVT.